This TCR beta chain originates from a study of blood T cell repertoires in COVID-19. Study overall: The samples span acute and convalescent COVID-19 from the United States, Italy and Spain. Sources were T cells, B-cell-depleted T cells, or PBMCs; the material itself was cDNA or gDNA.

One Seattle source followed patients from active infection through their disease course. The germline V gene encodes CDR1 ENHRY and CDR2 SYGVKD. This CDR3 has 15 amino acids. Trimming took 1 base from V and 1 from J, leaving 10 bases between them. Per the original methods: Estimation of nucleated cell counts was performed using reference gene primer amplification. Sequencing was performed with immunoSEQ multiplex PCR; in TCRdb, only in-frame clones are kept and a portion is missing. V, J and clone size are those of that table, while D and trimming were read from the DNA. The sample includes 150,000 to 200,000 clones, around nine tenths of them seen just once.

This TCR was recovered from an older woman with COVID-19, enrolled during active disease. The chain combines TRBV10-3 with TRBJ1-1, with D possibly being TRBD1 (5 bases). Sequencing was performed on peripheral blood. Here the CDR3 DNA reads TGTGCCATCAGTGAGTGGGGCAGGGAGAACACTGAAGCTTTCTTT. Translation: CAISEWGRENTEAFF.